The 26 T cell receptor beta chains below come from one sample, sequenced in a study of response to subunit inactivated influenza vaccine. MiXCR, applied by TCRdb to the RT-PCR reads, yields one record per CDR3 protein. Of about 190,000 distinct CDR3 sequences listed, roughly 14% are singletons. Sequencing used CD8+ T cells sorted from PBMCs, obtained 4 to 6 days after vaccination. The source is a man aged 45-65 years who received an inactivated influenza vaccine.

Many counts were recorded for this clonotype. This chain connects TRBV10-3 to TRBJ2-7, with 11 bases lining up with TRBD1. V shed 10 bases, J shed 9 bases, and the junction held 14 bases outside the gene matches. The CDR3 is 14 residues long. Germline-derived CDR1 and CDR2 are ENHRY and SYGVKD. This chain's CDR3 is CATRTGGAGSWQYF. The CDR3 region has the DNA TGTGCCACCAGGACAGGGGGCGCCGGGAGCTGGCAGTACTTC.

This clonotype occurred many times. V is TRBV7-8 and J is TRBJ2-1; TRBD2 agrees at 8 bases. Germline CDR1 reads SGHVS; CDR2 reads FQNEAQ. The CDR3 has 16 residues. The junction had 12 bases not matched to a gene; V was cut back by 1 base and J by 10 bases. The CDR3 loop reads CASSLVREGSVDEQFF. DNA for the CDR3: TGTGCCAGCAGCTTAGTACGGGAGGGGTCGGTCGACGAGCAGTTCTTC.

The CDR3 bases are TGTGCCACCAGCAGTCGTAGGAGGAACAATGAGCAGTTCTTC. As protein: CATSSRRRNNEQFF. V gene TRBV15 combines with J gene TRBJ2-1; TRBD2 is a possible D gene (5 bases). The length of the CDR3 is 14 residues. Germline V gene lookup returns CDR1 LNHNV and CDR2 YYDKDF (reference sequence). V shed 3 bases and J shed 5 bases, with 11 bases lying between them.

V usage is TRBV28 and J usage is TRBJ2-7; D might be TRBD1 (6 bases). Germline V gives CDR1 MDHEN, CDR2 SYDVKM. The CDR3 is 14 amino acids. Trimming left V 1 base short and J 2 bases short, with 9 bases between. Here the CDR3 DNA reads TGTGCCAGCAGTTTATTACAGGGACCCTACGAGCAGTACTTC. As protein: CASSLLQGPYEQYF. Together with reference TRBV28 and TRBJ2-7, the CDR3 gives the full variable domain: DVKVTQSSRYLVKRTGEKVFLECVQDMDHENMFWYRQDPGLGLRLIYFSYDVKMKEKGDIPEGYSVSREKKERFSLILESASTNQTSMYLCASSLLQGPYEQYFGPGTRLTVT.

The J gene is TRBJ2-5, the V gene TRBV4-1; D remains unclear. CDR1 is MGHRA and CDR2 is YSYEKL in the germline V gene. V was shortened by 1 base and J by 5 bases, with 11 bases between the two germline ends. The CDR3 sequence is 14 residues long. CDR3 nucleotides: TGCGCCAGCAGCCAAGTTAGGGCAGGCGAGACCCAGTACTTC. Protein sequence: CASSQVRAGETQYF.

V gene TRBV20-1 combines with J gene TRBJ1-6; D unresolved. Germline assignment: CDR1 DFQATT and CDR2 SNEGSKA (reference sequence). The V and J ends lost 0 bases and 10 bases respectively, with 16 bases between them. This CDR3 is built from 15 residues. The CDR3 spells CSARDSQGIGSPLHF. The CDR3 DNA follows: TGCAGTGCTAGAGATTCTCAAGGGATAGGGTCACCCCTCCACTTT.

In this sample, this clonotype turned up many times. V is TRBV29-1 and J is TRBJ1-2; D call uncertain. The germline V gene has CDR1 SQVTM and CDR2 ANQGSEA. This CDR3 has 14 residues. V dropped 4 bases and J dropped 2 bases, with 14 bases sitting between them. The CDR3 reads CSVGPDGINYGYTF. The CDR3 nucleotides are TGCAGCGTTGGACCTGACGGTATCAACTATGGCTACACCTTC.

This clonotype was seen ten or more times. CDR3 DNA sequence: TGCGCCAGCAGCCAAGGAGACCAGCACGAAGCTTTCTTT. This gives the protein CASSQGDQHEAFF. The J gene is TRBJ1-1, the V gene TRBV4-1; D is unclear. Looked up from germline, CDR1 is MGHRA and CDR2 is YSYEKL. The CDR3 consists of 13 residues. Trimming took 1 base from V and 8 from J, leaving 11 bases between them.

In regard to this clonotype: One end of the junction is discordant with germline, which a read error may explain. The chain has TRBV4-2 and TRBJ2-7; no clear D. The CDR3 length is 13 residues. Germline values: CDR1 LGHNA, CDR2 YNFKEQ. CDR3 sequence: CASSPAPLDELYF. The DNA of the CDR3 is TGTGCCAGCAGCCCCGCCCCGTTAGACGAGCTGTACTTC.

This clonotype turned up a few times. This chain joins TRBV20-1 and TRBJ1-5; 9 nucleotides align to TRBD1. V was clipped by 2 bases and J by 5 bases; unmatched bases: 7. The germline gives CDR1 DFQATT, CDR2 SNEGSKA (reference sequence). CDR3 length: 15 amino acids. This chain's CDR3 is CSARHPGQGDQPQHF. CDR3 DNA: TGCAGTGCTAGACATCCGGGACAGGGAGATCAGCCCCAGCATTTT.

A few counts support this clonotype. V gene TRBV29-1 combines with J gene TRBJ1-1; 7 bases are a match to TRBD1. The ends lost 1 base at V and 7 bases at J; junction bases unmatched: 6. The CDR3 is made up of 13 amino acids. CDR1 is SQVTM, CDR2 ANQGSEA, per germline. This CDR3 reads CSVEAAGGLEAFF. The CDR3 DNA reads TGCAGCGTTGAAGCGGCAGGGGGACTTGAAGCTTTCTTT.

This clonotype was counted a few times. The genes are TRBV28 and TRBJ2-1; perhaps TRBD2 as D (6 bases). CDR1 is MDHEN and CDR2 is SYDVKM in the germline V gene. The ends were cut back, 5 bases at V and 7 bases at J, with 18 bases in the middle. The CDR3 covers 15 residues. The CDR3 bases are TGTGCCAGCAGTCTCTCCCGCGGGGCGGGGAATGAGCAGTTCTTC. Its translation: CASSLSRGAGNEQFF. The variable domain in full, completed from reference TRBV28 and TRBJ2-1, reads DVKVTQSSRYLVKRTGEKVFLECVQDMDHENMFWYRQDPGLGLRLIYFSYDVKMKEKGDIPEGYSVSREKKERFSLILESASTNQTSMYLCASSLSRGAGNEQFFGPGTRLTVL.

The table lists this clonotype with a few counts. The chain is built from TRBV15 and TRBJ2-7, with D perhaps matching TRBD2 (6 bases). Trimming removed 5 bases from V and 3 bases from J, with 14 bases in between. Germline CDR1 and CDR2: LNHNV and YYDKDF (reference sequence). The CDR3 is made up of 14 amino acids. The CDR3 sequence: CATSAPGLRYEQYF. The CDR3 bases are TGTGCCACCAGCGCACCGGGACTCCGCTACGAGCAGTACTTC.

Only a few counts were recorded for this clonotype. V and J are TRBV7-2 and TRBJ2-2; 12 nucleotides line up with TRBD2. The CDR3 sequence is 18 residues long. Unmatched junction bases numbered 4, after V lost 0 bases and J lost 2 bases. CDR1 and CDR2 from the germline V gene are SGHTA and FQGNSA. DNA for the CDR3: TGTGCCAGCAGCTTAGCCCTACTAGCGGGGGGCAACACCGGGGAGCTGTTTTTT. Protein sequence: CASSLALLAGGNTGELFF.

This clonotype appeared many times. CDR3 coding DNA: TGCGCCAGCAGCTGGACTAGCGGGGGTGCCCACACAGATACGCAGTATTTT. Translating gives CASSWTSGGAHTDTQYF. The chain combines TRBV5-1 with TRBJ2-3; 13 nucleotides align to TRBD2. Germline trimming cut 3 bases from V and 2 bases from J; bases unmatched to any gene: 6. CDR3 length equals 17 residues. CDR1 is SGHRS and CDR2 is YFSETQ in the germline V gene. The entire variable domain, with the rest obtained from reference TRBV5-1 and TRBJ2-3, is as follows: KAGVTQTPRYLIKTRGQQVTLSCSPISGHRSVSWYQQTPGQGLQFLFEYFSETQRNKGNFPGRFSGRQFSNSRSEMNVSTLELGDSALYLCASSWTSGGAHTDTQYFGPGTRLTVL.

This clonotype has only a few counts. The genes are TRBV9 and TRBJ2-6; TRBD2 might be the D (5 bases). In germline, CDR1 is SGDLS, CDR2 YYNGEE. Trimming cost V 4 bases and J 0 bases, with 8 bases left between them. The CDR3 length is 15 residues. CDR3 in DNA: TGTGCCAGCAGCCCAGGACTCTCTGGGGCCAACGTCCTGACTTTC. Its protein is CASSPGLSGANVLTF.

The chain carries TRBV7-8 and TRBJ2-7, with unresolved D. Trimming stripped 5 bases from V and 4 bases from J, with 15 bases between. The CDR3 has 14 residues. Germline CDR1 is SGHVS and CDR2 is FQNEAQ. The CDR3 DNA sequence: TGTGCCAGCAGCCACGGTTGGGGTGGGTACGAGCAGTACTTC. As protein: CASSHGWGGYEQYF.

This clonotype was seen a few times. CDR3 in DNA: TGCGCCAGCAGCCAAGCAGCGGGGGGCCCTCCCTCCTACGAGCAGTACTTC. Its protein product is CASSQAAGGPPSYEQYF. The V and J genes are TRBV4-1 and TRBJ2-7, with 9 bases that match TRBD2. V lost 1 base and J lost 0; bases outside the gene matches: 7. This CDR3 comprises 17 residues. The germline V gene encodes CDR1 MGHRA and CDR2 YSYEKL.

J is TRBJ1-4 and V is TRBV5-6; the D gene is possibly TRBD1 (6 bases). Per germline, CDR1 SGHDT and CDR2 YYEEEE. Trimming pared 3 bases from V and 7 bases from J, leaving 16 bases between. There are 15 residues in the CDR3. CDR3 protein: CASSSGGGRGEKLFF. The CDR3 nucleotides read TGTGCCAGCAGCTCCGGGGGCGGGCGAGGTGAAAAACTGTTTTTT.

This clonotype has just a few counts. V and J are TRBV27 and TRBJ2-5; the match to TRBD2 covers 15 bases. V lost 5 bases, J lost 7 bases, and 5 bases stayed unmatched. Germline V gene sequence: CDR1 MNHEY, CDR2 SMNVEV (reference sequence). The length of the CDR3 is 15 residues. The CDR3 region has the DNA TGTGCCAGCAGTATCGGGACTAGCGGGGGGTGGACCCAGTACTTC. It specifies CASSIGTSGGWTQYF.

This clonotype turned up a few times. The chain is built from TRBV10-3 and TRBJ2-3; D perhaps matches TRBD2 (5 bases). The germline V and J ends were trimmed by 3 bases and 1 base, with 14 bases remaining between them. Germline loops: CDR1 ENHRY, CDR2 SYGVKD. CDR3 size: 16 residues. The DNA of the CDR3 is TGTGCCATCAGTGATATAGAGGGAGCAGGCACAGATACGCAGTATTTT. Its protein is CAISDIEGAGTDTQYF.

The chain couples TRBV7-7 to TRBJ2-2; possibly TRBD1 for D (5 bases). Germline values: CDR1 SSHAT, CDR2 FNYEAQ (reference sequence). The V end was cut by 3 bases, the J end by 1 base, with 12 bases between. This CDR3 has 16 residues. The CDR3 is CASSFLPQENTGELFF. The CDR3 bases are TGTGCCAGCAGCTTTCTGCCACAGGAGAACACCGGGGAGCTGTTTTTT.

This clonotype occurred a few times. The chain recombines TRBV5-1 with TRBJ2-1, with 8 bases that match TRBD1. This CDR3 is 14 amino acids long. V trimming: 6 bases; J trimming: 7 bases; junction bases outside the gene matches: 9. Germline assignment: CDR1 SGHRS and CDR2 YFSETQ. The CDR3 sequence is CASTLGQGGNEQFF. The CDR3 nucleotides are TGCGCCAGCACCCTAGGACAGGGCGGGAATGAGCAGTTCTTC. Full variable domain (outside the CDR3, taken from reference TRBV5-1 and TRBJ2-1): KAGVTQTPRYLIKTRGQQVTLSCSPISGHRSVSWYQQTPGQGLQFLFEYFSETQRNKGNFPGRFSGRQFSNSRSEMNVSTLELGDSALYLCASTLGQGGNEQFFGPGTRLTVL.

This clonotype appeared a few times. The V and J genes are TRBV5-1 and TRBJ2-7; TRBD2 matches at 9 bases. The V segment lost 4 bases and the J segment 1 base; nucleotides outside the gene matches: 3. Looked up from germline, CDR1 is SGHRS and CDR2 is YFSETQ. The CDR3 length is 14 residues. The CDR3 spells CASSHTSGSYEQYF. The CDR3 DNA reads TGCGCCAGCAGCCATACTAGCGGGTCCTACGAGCAGTACTTC.

The V call is TRBV4-3, the J call TRBJ2-7, with 8 bases fitting TRBD2. The CDR3 spans 14 residues. Germline values: CDR1 LGHNA, CDR2 YSLEER. J lost 5 bases, V lost 1 base, and 4 bases had no gene match. Here the CDR3 DNA reads TGCGCCAGCAGCCAAGGGACTAGCTACAACGAGCAGTACTTC. Protein sequence: CASSQGTSYNEQYF.

This clonotype was observed many times. The V and J genes are TRBV12-3 or TRBV12-4 and TRBJ2-1, with 9 bases identical to TRBD2. The CDR3 sequence is 16 residues long. J lost 8 bases, V lost 5 bases, and 13 bases had no gene match. The CDR3 nucleotides are TGTGCCAGCAGTACCTTAGCGGGAGTCCCCCAGGATGAGCAGTTCTTC. Encoded protein: CASSTLAGVPQDEQFF.